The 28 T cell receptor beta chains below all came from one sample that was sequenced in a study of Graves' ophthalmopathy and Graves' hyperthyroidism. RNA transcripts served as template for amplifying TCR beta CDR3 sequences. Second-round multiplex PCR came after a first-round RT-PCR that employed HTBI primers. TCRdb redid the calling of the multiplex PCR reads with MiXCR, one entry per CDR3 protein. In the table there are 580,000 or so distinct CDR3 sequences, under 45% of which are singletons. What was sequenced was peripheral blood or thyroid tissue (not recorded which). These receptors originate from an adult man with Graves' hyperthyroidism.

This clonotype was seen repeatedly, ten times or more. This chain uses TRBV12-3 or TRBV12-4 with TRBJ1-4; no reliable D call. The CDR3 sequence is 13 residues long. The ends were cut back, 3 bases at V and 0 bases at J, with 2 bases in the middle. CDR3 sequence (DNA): TGTGCCAGCAGTTTCTCAACTAATGAAAAACTGTTTTTT. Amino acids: CASSFSTNEKLFF.

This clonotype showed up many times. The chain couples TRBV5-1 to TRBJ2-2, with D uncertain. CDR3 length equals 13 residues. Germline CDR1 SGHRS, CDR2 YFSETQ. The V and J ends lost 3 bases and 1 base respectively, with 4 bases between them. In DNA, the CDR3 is TGCGCCAGCAGCTCCAAGAACACCGGGGAGCTGTTTTTT. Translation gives CASSSKNTGELFF.

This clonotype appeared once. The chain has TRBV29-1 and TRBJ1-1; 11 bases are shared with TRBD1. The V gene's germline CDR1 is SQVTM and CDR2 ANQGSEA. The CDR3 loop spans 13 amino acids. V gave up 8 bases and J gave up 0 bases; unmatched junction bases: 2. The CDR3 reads CSSGQGVNTEAFF. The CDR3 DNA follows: TGCAGCTCGGGACAGGGGGTGAACACTGAAGCTTTCTTT.

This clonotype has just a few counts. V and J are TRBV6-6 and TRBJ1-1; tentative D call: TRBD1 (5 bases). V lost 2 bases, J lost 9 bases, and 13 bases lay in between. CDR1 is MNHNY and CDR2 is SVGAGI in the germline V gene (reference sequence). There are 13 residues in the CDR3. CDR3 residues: CASSYGVGTKAFF. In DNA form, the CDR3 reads TGTGCCAGCAGTTACGGGGTTGGGACTAAAGCTTTCTTT.

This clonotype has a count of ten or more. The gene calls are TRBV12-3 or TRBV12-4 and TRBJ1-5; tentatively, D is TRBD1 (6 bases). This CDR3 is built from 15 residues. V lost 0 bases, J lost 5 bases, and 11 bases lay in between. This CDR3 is CASSLAQTGDQPQHF. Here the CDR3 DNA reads TGTGCCAGCAGTTTAGCGCAGACAGGAGATCAGCCCCAGCATTTT.

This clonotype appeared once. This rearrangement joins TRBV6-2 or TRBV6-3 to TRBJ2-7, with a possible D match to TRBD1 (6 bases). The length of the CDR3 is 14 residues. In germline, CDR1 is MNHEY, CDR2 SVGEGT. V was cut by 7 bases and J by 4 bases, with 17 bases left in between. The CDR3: CASTLPGVLYEQYF. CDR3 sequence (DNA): TGTGCCAGCACTCTACCAGGGGTCCTATACGAGCAGTACTTC.

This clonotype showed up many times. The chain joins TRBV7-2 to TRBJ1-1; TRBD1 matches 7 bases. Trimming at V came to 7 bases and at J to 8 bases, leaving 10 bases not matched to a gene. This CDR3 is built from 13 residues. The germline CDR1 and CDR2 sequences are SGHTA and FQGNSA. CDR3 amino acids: CASNLHRGLEAFF. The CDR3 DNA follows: TGTGCCAGCAACCTACACAGGGGCCTCGAAGCTTTCTTT.

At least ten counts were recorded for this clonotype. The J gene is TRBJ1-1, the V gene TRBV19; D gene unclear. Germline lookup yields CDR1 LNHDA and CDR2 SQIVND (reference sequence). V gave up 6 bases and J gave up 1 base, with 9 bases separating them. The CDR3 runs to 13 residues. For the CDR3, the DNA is TGTGCCAGTAGACCTGGGAGGAACACTGAAGCTTTCTTT. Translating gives CASRPGRNTEAFF.

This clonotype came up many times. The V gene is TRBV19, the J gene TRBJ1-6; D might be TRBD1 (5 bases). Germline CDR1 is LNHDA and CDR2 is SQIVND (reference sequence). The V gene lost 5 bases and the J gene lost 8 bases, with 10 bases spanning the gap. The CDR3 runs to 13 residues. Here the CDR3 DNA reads TGTGCCAGTAGTTTCCTCAGGGATTCACCCCTCCACTTT. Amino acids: CASSFLRDSPLHF.

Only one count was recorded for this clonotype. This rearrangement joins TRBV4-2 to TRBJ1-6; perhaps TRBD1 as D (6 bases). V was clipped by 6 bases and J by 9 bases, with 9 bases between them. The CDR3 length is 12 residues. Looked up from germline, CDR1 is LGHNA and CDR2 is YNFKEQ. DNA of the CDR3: TGTGCCAGCAGAGGGGGGATTTCACCCCTCCACTTT. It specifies CASRGGISPLHF.

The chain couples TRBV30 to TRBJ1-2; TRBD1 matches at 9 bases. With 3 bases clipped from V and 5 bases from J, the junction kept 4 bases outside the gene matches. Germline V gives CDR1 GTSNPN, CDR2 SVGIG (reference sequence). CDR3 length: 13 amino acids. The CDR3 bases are TGTGCCTGGAGGGGACAGGGAGGTTATGGCTACACCTTC. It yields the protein CAWRGQGGYGYTF. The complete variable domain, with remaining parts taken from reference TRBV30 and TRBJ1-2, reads SQTIHQWPATLVQPVGSPLSLECTVEGTSNPNLYWYRQAAGRGLQLLFYSVGIGQISSEVPQNLSASRPQDRQFILSSKKLLLSDSGFYLCAWRGQGGYGYTFGSGTRLTVV.

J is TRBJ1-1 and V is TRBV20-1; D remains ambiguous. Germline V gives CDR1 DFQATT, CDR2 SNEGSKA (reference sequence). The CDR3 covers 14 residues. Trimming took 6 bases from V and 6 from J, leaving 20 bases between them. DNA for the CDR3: TGCAGTGCCCAGTTGGCGGGGTTCTGGGCTGAAGCTTTCTTT. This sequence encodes CSAQLAGFWAEAFF.

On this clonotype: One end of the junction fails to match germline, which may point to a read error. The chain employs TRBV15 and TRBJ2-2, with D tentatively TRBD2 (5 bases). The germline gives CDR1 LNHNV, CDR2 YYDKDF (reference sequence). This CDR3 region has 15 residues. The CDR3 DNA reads TGTGCCACCAGCAGAGAGGCAGTCAACACCGGGGAGCTGGTTTTT. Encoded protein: CATSREAVNTGELVF.

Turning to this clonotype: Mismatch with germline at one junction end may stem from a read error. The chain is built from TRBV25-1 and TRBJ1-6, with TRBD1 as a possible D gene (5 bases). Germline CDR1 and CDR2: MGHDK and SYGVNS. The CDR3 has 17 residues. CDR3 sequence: CASSEYQGVGDNPPLHF. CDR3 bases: TGTGCCAGCAGTGAATACCAGGGTGTGGGAGATAATCCACCCCTCCACTTT.

The CDR3, as DNA: TGTGCCAGCAGTGCAAACCCGGTACCTTCGGATGAGCAGTTCTTC. This gives the protein CASSANPVPSDEQFF. The V call is TRBV9, the J call TRBJ2-1; D remains unclear. V was pared by 5 bases and J by 8 bases, with 20 bases between. This CDR3 has 15 amino acids. CDR1 is SGDLS and CDR2 is YYNGEE in the germline V gene.

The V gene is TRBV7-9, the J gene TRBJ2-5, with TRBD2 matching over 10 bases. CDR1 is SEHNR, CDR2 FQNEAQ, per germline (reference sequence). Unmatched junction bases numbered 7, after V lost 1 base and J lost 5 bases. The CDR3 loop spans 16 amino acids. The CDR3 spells CASSLVASGSWETQYF. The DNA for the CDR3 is TGTGCCAGCAGCTTAGTGGCTAGCGGGAGCTGGGAGACCCAGTACTTC.

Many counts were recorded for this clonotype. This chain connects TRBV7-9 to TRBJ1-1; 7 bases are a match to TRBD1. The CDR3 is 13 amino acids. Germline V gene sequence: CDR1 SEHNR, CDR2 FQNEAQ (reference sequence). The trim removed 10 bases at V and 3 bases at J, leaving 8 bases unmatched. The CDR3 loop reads CAIRAQGDTEAFF. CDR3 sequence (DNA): TGTGCCATCCGTGCCCAGGGGGACACTGAAGCTTTCTTT.

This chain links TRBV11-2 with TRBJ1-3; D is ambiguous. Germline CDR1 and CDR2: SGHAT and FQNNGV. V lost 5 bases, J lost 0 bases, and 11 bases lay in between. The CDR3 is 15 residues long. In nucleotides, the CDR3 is TGTGCCAGCAGCGACGTTACCGGCTCTGGAAACACCATATATTTT. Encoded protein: CASSDVTGSGNTIYF.

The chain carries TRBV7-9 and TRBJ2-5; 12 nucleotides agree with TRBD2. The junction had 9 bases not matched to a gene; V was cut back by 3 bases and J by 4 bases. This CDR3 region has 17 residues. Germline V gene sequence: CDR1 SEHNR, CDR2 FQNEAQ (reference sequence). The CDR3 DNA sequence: TGTGCCAGCAGCTTCACGACTAGCGGGAGTGGGAGAGAGACCCAGTACTTC. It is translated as CASSFTTSGSGRETQYF.

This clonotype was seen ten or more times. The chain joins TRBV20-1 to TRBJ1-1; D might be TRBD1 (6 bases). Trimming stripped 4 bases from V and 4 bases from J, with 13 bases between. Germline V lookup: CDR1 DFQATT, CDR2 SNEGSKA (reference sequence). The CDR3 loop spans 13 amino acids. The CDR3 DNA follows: TGCAGTGCTATTGGAGGGGGAGGCACTGAAGCTTTCTTT. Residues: CSAIGGGGTEAFF.

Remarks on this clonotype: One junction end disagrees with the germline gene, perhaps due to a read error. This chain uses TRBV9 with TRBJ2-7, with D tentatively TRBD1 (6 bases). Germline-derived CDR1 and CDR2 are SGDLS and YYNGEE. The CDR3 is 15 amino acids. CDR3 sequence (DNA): TGTGGCAGCAGCGCCGAGGGGACAACTGCCTACGAGCAGTACTTC. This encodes CGSSAEGTTAYEQYF.

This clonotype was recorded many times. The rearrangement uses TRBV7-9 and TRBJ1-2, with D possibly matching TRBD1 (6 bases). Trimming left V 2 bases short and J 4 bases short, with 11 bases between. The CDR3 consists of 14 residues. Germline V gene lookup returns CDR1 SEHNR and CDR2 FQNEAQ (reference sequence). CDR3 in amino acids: CASSLPGAVYGYTF. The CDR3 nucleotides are TGTGCCAGCAGCTTACCAGGGGCAGTCTATGGCTACACCTTC.

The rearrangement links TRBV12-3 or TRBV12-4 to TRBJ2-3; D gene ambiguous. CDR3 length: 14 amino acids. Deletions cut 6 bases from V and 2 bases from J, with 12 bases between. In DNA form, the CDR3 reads TGTGCCAGCAGGCCGGGCGGCGTCACAGATACGCAGTATTTT. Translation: CASRPGGVTDTQYF.

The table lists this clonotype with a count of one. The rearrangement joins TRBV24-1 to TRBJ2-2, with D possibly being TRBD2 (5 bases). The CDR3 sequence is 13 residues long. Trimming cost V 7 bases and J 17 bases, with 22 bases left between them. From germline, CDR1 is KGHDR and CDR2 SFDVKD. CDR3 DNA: TGTGCCACCAGGCTGTCCCCCACCGGGGAGTTTTTTTTT. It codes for CATRLSPTGEFFF.

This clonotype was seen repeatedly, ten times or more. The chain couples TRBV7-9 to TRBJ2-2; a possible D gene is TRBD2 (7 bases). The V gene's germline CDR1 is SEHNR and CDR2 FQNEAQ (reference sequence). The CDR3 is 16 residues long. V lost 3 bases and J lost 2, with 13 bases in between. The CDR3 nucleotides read TGTGCCAGCAGCTTTGGCGGGGGCGGTAACACCGGGGAGCTGTTTTTT. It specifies CASSFGGGGNTGELFF.

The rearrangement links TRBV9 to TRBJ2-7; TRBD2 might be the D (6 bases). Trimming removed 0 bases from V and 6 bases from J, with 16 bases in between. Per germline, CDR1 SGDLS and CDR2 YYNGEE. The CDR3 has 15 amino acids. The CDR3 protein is CASSVVGSGDSEQYF. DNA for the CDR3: TGTGCCAGCAGCGTAGTAGGTAGCGGCGATTCCGAGCAGTACTTC.

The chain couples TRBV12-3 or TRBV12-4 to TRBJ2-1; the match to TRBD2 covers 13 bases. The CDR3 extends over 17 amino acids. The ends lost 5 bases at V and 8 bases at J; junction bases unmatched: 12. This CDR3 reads CASSPGTSGIVVDEQFF. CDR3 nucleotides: TGTGCCAGCAGTCCCGGGACTAGCGGGATAGTCGTGGATGAGCAGTTCTTC.

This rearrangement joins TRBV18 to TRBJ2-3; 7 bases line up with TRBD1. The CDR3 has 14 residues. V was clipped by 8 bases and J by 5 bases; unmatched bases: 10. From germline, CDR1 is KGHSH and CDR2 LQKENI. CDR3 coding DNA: TGTGCCAGCCAACCCGGACAGGTAGGAGATACGCAGTATTTT. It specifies CASQPGQVGDTQYF.